Listed below are T cell receptor beta chains from one sample, sequenced in a study of T cell responses to AZD1222 COVID-19 vaccine. TCRdb's table, derived via immunoSEQ multiplex PCR, lists solely in-frame clones and lacks some. The sample consists of 110,000 to 150,000 clones, around 90% of them appearing once. The sample consisted of peripheral blood, taken 28 days after the second AZD1222 dose. The receptors derive from an adult who received the AZD1222 COVID-19 vaccine. The CDR3 runs from the conserved cysteine through the conserved F or W.

v_gene	j_gene	CDR3aa
TRBV30	TRBJ2-7	CACLKSYEQYF
TRBV7-2	TRBJ1-2	CASSFLTGANYGYTF
TRBV29-1	TRBJ2-4	CSVAASGGALQYF
TRBV12-3/TRBV12-4	TRBJ1-2	CASSFGDYGYTF
TRBV7-7	TRBJ2-7	CASSQDRFNEQYF
TRBV5-6	TRBJ1-4	CASSLTDRATNEKLFF
TRBV28	TRBJ2-7	CASSSIQGIQYF
TRBV24-1	TRBJ2-3	CATRGLGRTDTQYF
TRBV9	TRBJ2-5	CASSFSNQETQYF
TRBV7-9	TRBJ1-2	CASSSNLEGSYTF
TRBV4-2	TRBJ2-5	CASSQPKGGGPSTQYF
TRBV7-2	TRBJ1-6	CASSPISGSNSPLHF
TRBV15	TRBJ1-4	CATGRRGEKLFF
TRBV5-1	TRBJ2-3	CASSLAGGRDTDTQYF
TRBV11-1	TRBJ2-5	CASSLDNGGETQYF
TRBV6-5	TRBJ2-1	CASRDPYRGPAEQFF
TRBV7-3	TRBJ2-1	CASSLKIGGEQFF
TRBV11-3	TRBJ2-5	CASSLAGPGRGTQYF
TRBV7-2	TRBJ1-5	CASSLVSGEGINQPQHF
TRBV7-2	TRBJ2-7	CASSFTGGTYEQYF
TRBV2	TRBJ2-2	CASRSDLMNTGELFF
TRBV19	TRBJ1-1	CASSTLLGTGGTEAFF
TRBV7-3	TRBJ2-5	CASSLTGTRSQETQYF
TRBV11-2	TRBJ1-1	CASRLTDLNTEAFF
TRBV7-3	TRBJ2-7	CASSLRDSSYEQYF
TRBV6-1	TRBJ1-1	CASSEALQGGTEAFF
TRBV9	TRBJ2-3	CASSPRTVSTDTQYF
TRBV4-1	TRBJ2-1	CASSQGRALGGNEQFF
TRBV14	TRBJ1-2	CASSQAGTRQRGYTF
TRBV6-5	TRBJ2-3	CASGRATDTQYF
TRBV13	TRBJ1-2	CASSFGPPQPGYTF
TRBV11-2	TRBJ2-5	CASSSRIWQETQYF
TRBV7-2	TRBJ2-2	CASSFSGLFTGELFF
TRBV12-5	TRBJ1-5	CASATGSHLSPQHF
TRBV7-2	TRBJ2-1	CASNRGGSGNEQFF
TRBV9	TRBJ2-5	CASSILGEETQYF
TRBV6-5	TRBJ2-1	CASSYLGLAGGDEQFF
TRBV7-9	TRBJ1-2	CASSLALTGNYGYTF
TRBV3-1/TRBV3-2	TRBJ2-2	CASSLGLAGNTGELFF
TRBV7-3	TRBJ2-1	CASSSIAPGGEQFF
TRBV29-1	TRBJ1-6	CSARSANNSPLHF
TRBV6-2/TRBV6-3	TRBJ1-6	CASSRVSILQSPLHF
TRBV3-1/TRBV3-2	TRBJ2-5	CASSQDYGGGGRRGKETQYF
TRBV30	TRBJ2-7	CAWSSGATLYEQYF
TRBV6-5	TRBJ2-7	CASGDGRKEEQYF
TRBV7-2	TRBJ2-2	CASSGPLGSGELFF
TRBV6-5	TRBJ2-1	CASSLDPSRYNEQFF
TRBV11-2	TRBJ1-5	CASSLDLGQPQHF
TRBV5-1	TRBJ2-5	CASSLPPTEETQYF
TRBV28	TRBJ1-5	CATPGGLNQPQHF
TRBV4-1	TRBJ2-7	CASSQDVSSEQYF
TRBV28	TRBJ2-1	CASSLFGLADDNEQFF
TRBV7-2	TRBJ2-1	CASDPGFNNEQFF
TRBV5-6	TRBJ2-3	CASSRDTGDTQYF
TRBV5-4	TRBJ1-1	CASSLRQTVVTEAFF